The count of the clone carrying this T cell receptor beta chain is one. Everyone who took part was roughly 18 to 95 years old, and they came from 24 US areas. All recovered Cohort 3 donors got two negative PCRs, got clearance, or saw symptom resolution. Source study methods: Reference gene primer amplification yielded estimated nucleated cell counts. Produced via immunoSEQ multiplex PCR; TCRdb's table is partial and in-frame only. Clonal size and the V and J genes are those of that table, whereas D and trimming came from the DNA. Among some 200,000 clones, more than 80% were seen once, and the ten largest hold around 9%. The sample belongs to a study of blood T cell repertoires in COVID-19. The overall study: Nucleic acid was either cDNA or gDNA, and it came from T cells, B-cell-depleted T cells, or PBMCs.

Losses at the gene ends were 4 bases for V and 6 bases for J; bases not matched to a gene: 7. Germline V lookup: CDR1 SGHRS, CDR2 YFSETQ. The CDR3 consists of 14 residues. The chain links TRBV5-1 to TRBJ1-1; TRBD1 matches at 9 bases. This receptor was identified in a man aged 35-49 years who had recovered from COVID-19. Material: PBMCs or T cells enriched from blood (not recorded which). The DNA of the CDR3 is TGCGCCAGCAGCCGCGGACAGGGGAGCGCTGAAGCTTTCTTT. Protein sequence: CASSRGQGSAEAFF.